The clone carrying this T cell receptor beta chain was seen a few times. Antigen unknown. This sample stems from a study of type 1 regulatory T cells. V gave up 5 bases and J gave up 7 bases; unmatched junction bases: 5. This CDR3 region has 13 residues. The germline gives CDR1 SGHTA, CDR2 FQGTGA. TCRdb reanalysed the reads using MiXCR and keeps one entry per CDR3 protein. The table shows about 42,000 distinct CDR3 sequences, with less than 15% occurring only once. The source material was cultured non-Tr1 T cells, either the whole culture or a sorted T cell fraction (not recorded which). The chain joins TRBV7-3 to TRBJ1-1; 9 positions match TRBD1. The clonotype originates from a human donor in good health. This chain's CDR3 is CASSPQGAGEAFF. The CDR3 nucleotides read TGTGCCAGCAGCCCACAGGGGGCGGGTGAAGCTTTCTTT.